Here is one T cell receptor beta chain with its context. These data are taken from a study of Ad26.COV2.S vaccination and SARS-CoV-2 variants. Whole-study context: Enrollment placed the donor in the COV1001 Ad26.COV2.S trial arm.

V lost 0 bases to trimming and J lost 3 bases, with 8 bases between them. The germline V gene has CDR1 ENHRY and CDR2 SYGVKD. This CDR3 has 14 residues. The repertoire was sequenced with immunoSEQ multiplex PCR; TCRdb's copy has only in-frame clones and lacks some. The sample consists of roughly 400,000 clones, roughly 90% of them appearing once. Treatment indicated: over 15 received Ad26.COV2.S at low or high dose, single or two shots; 5 received placebo; per-sample allocation not given. Sample collection was performed on day 63 after the first vaccine or placebo injection. Source: peripheral blood, taken in a trial of Ad26.COV2.S vaccine versus placebo. This chain links TRBV10-3 with TRBJ1-1; D is perhaps TRBD1 (5 bases). This clonotype was sampled from a person between 18 and 59 years old who received the Ad26.COV2.S COVID-19 vaccine or a placebo. CDR3 sequence: CAISESVGHTEAFF. The CDR3 DNA is TGTGCCATCAGTGAGTCTGTGGGGCACACTGAAGCTTTCTTT.